This T cell receptor beta chain was identified during a study of CD8+ T cells in alopecia areata. About this clone: Antigen unknown.

Following extraction, RNA underwent reverse transcription to cDNA, which served as the sequencing template. Only in-frame clones appear in the TCRdb table, and some are missing; sequencing was by immunoSEQ multiplex PCR. Found here are 35,000 or so clones, nearly 55% of them singletons; the top ten hold about 1.7%. CD4+ cells of roughly 5 patients were further sorted as CD25+CD127-. As part of sample collection, lesional scalp punch biopsies and peripheral blood were taken from alopecia areata patients. Study outcomes and limitations: Normal skin's resident alphabeta T cells are sequenced alongside lesional scalp T cells. For lesional scalp, especially alopecia totalis/universalis, clonality was higher than in normal scalp.

The germline gives CDR1 SNHLY, CDR2 FYNNEI. The length of the CDR3 is 17 residues. V lost 6 bases, J lost 0 bases, and 18 bases lay in between. The V and J genes are TRBV2 and TRBJ1-3; tentatively, D is TRBD1 (5 bases). The material sequenced was CD4+ Tregs sorted from blood. The source of this sequence is a human donor with alopecia areata. As DNA, the CDR3 is TGTGCCAGCAGCCTGCCGTCTACTGGACACTCTGGAAACACCATATATTTT. Protein product: CASSLPSTGHSGNTIYF.